The clone carrying this TCR beta chain appeared a single time. Germline and junction disagree at one end, which may indicate a read error. Per germline, CDR1 SNHLY and CDR2 FYNNEI. This CDR3 comprises 15 residues. Here immunoSEQ multiplex PCR was the method, and the copy in TCRdb shows in-frame clones only, minus some. This table has 95,000 to 150,000 clones, just under 90% appearing once. The data derive from a study of radiotherapy plus CTLA-4 blockade in lung cancer. The material sequenced was peripheral blood, taken from a patient treated with radiotherapy plus ipilimumab. This sequence originates from a human donor with non-small cell lung cancer that progressed on radiotherapy plus ipilimumab. The rearrangement links TRBV2 to TRBJ2-1; 16 bases align to TRBD2. The DNA for the CDR3 is TGTGCCAGCAGTTCCTCATCCGGGACTAGCGGGAGGGGAATCTTC. Translation gives CASSSSSGTSGRGIF.